Listed below are T cell receptor beta chains from one sample, sequenced in a study of graft-versus-host responses after intestinal transplantation. The assay was immunoSEQ multiplex PCR, and TCRdb's table has in-frame clones only and misses some. The sample lists 85,000 to 100,000 clones; roughly 90% were seen once. These receptors' targets are unknown. Sequencing used unstimulated CD4+ T cells sorted from spleen or lymph node cells, obtained before transplant. Receptors originate from a human donor who was the organ donor for an intestinal transplant. CDR3s include the opening cysteine and the closing phenylalanine or tryptophan. The order of the fields is clone size, J gene, D gene, V gene, CDR3 DNA, CDR3 protein. A D gene is named only where the DNA matches it firmly. Expanded clones are given a class, and other clones once, few, many or no size at all.

NA,TRBJ1-2,TRBD1,TRBV28,TGTGCCAGCAGACAATTTGCGGACAGGACTAACTATGGCTACACCTTC,CASRQFADRTNYGYTF
NA,TRBJ2-5,TRBD2,TRBV10-1,TGCGCCAGCAGTGGCATGAGCGGGGGGATTGCAGAGACCCAGTACTTC,CASSGMSGGIAETQYF
NA,TRBJ2-7,TRBD1,TRBV25-1,TGTGCCAGCAGTGAACCAACAGGGGCCCCCTCCTACGAGCAGTACTTC,CASSEPTGAPSYEQYF
once,TRBJ1-4,NA,TRBV11-3,TGTGCCAGCAGCTCGGGGATAGCAACTAATGAAAAACTGTTTTTT,CASSSGIATNEKLFF
once,TRBJ1-4,NA,TRBV7-9,TGTGCCAGCAGCCCCTTGGGAGGGGTGAATGAAAAACTGTTTTTT,CASSPLGGVNEKLFF
once,TRBJ2-5,NA,TRBV23-1,TGCGCCAGCCCCTCCGGGCAGGGCGCGGGGTGGCGGGGAGAGACCCAGTACTTC,CASPSGQGAGWRGETQYF
NA,TRBJ2-1,TRBD2,TRBV19,TGTGCCAGTAGTATGGGACTAGCGGACATACCAGCCTACAATGAGCAGTTCTTC,CASSMGLADIPAYNEQFF
NA,TRBJ1-2,TRBD1,TRBV4-2,TGTGCCAGCAGCCAAGACCCTGGAGTAACAGGGGTTTATGGCTACACCTTC,CASSQDPGVTGVYGYTF
NA,TRBJ2-7,NA,TRBV5-1,TGCGCCAGCAGCTTAAACAGCTATTCCTACGAGCAGTACTTC,CASSLNSYSYEQYF
NA,TRBJ2-5,TRBD2,TRBV6-6,TGTGCCAGCTGGCGGTCGAGCGGGGGGGCCGTCGAGACCCAGTACTTC,CASWRSSGGAVETQYF
NA,TRBJ1-4,NA,TRBV28,TGTGCCAGCAGCGAAACAGGGTGGGGTGAAAAACTGTTTTTT,CASSETGWGEKLFF
NA,TRBJ1-2,TRBD1,TRBV5-1,TGCGCCAGCAGCCCGGGACAGGGGGGCTATGGCTACACCTTC,CASSPGQGGYGYTF
NA,TRBJ2-3,TRBD2,TRBV5-1,TGCGCCAGCAGCCTGCCTAGCGGGCGCACAGATACGCAGTATTTT,CASSLPSGRTDTQYF
NA,TRBJ2-5,NA,TRBV13,TGTGCCAGCAGCTTCCAGCTAGGGGTTCAAGAGACCCAGTACTTC,CASSFQLGVQETQYF
NA,TRBJ2-1,TRBD2,TRBV2,TGTGCCAGCAGTGCGAGAGTGGGGACTAGCGGGAGAAACGAGCAGTTCTTC,CASSARVGTSGRNEQFF
NA,TRBJ2-5,NA,TRBV9,TGTGCCAGCAGCGATCGGAAAGGGGTTGAGACCCAGTACTTC,CASSDRKGVETQYF
NA,TRBJ1-2,NA,TRBV21-1,TGTGCCAGCAGCAAAAGACAAAACTATGGCTACACCTTC,CASSKRQNYGYTF
once,TRBJ1-4,TRBD1,TRBV28,TGTGCCAGCAGCGTAAGGACGACAGGGCGTGAAAAACTGTTTTTT,CASSVRTTGREKLFF
NA,TRBJ1-3,NA,TRBV5-8,TGTGCCAGCAGCTTATCGATCGGCAGGGTCGGAAACACCATATATTTT,CASSLSIGRVGNTIYF
NA,TRBJ2-3,NA,TRBV30,TGTGCCTGGAGTGAGGGGGGGGTCGTTTCAGATACGCAGTATTTT,CAWSEGGVVSDTQYF
NA,TRBJ1-2,NA,TRBV11-2,TGTGCCAGCAGCTTGGACAGAAACTATGGCTACACCTTC,CASSLDRNYGYTF
NA,TRBJ1-2,TRBD1,TRBV6-1,TGTGCCAGCAGTCCCGGGACAGGGAACTATGGCTACACCTTC,CASSPGTGNYGYTF
NA,TRBJ1-1,NA,TRBV7-2,TGTGCCAGCAGCCCCAACAGGGCCGAAGCTTTCTTT,CASSPNRAEAFF
NA,TRBJ2-1,TRBD2,TRBV7-3,TGTGCCAGCAGCTTACTCCCCGGGGCTAGCGGGACTAACAATGAGCAGTTCTTC,CASSLLPGASGTNNEQFF
NA,TRBJ2-1,NA,TRBV5-4,TGTGCCAGAGGGAGGCCAGGAGAGCAGTTCTTC,CARGRPGEQFF
NA,TRBJ1-2,NA,TRBV2,TGTGCCAGCAGTGACGCGGAACCGAACTATGGCTACACCTTC,CASSDAEPNYGYTF
NA,TRBJ2-1,TRBD1,TRBV19,TGTGCCAGTAGTATGCCCGGGACAGGGAAAGGGATCAATGAGCAGTTCTTC,CASSMPGTGKGINEQFF
NA,TRBJ2-5,TRBD1,TRBV15,TGTGCCACCAGCGAAGACAGGGTATTGGTGGAGACCCAGTACTTC,CATSEDRVLVETQYF
NA,TRBJ2-3,TRBD1,TRBV7-9,TGTGCCAGCAGCTTACTACAGGGGGTGGCAGATACGCAGTATTTT,CASSLLQGVADTQYF
NA,TRBJ1-5,TRBD1,TRBV6-1,TGTGCCAGCAGTCACAGGGGGAGCAATCAGCCCCAGCATTTT,CASSHRGSNQPQHF
NA,TRBJ2-7,NA,TRBV28,TGTGCCAGCAGATGGACACATTCCTCCTACGAGCAGTACTTC,CASRWTHSSYEQYF
NA,TRBJ2-1,TRBD2,TRBV7-2,TGTGCCAGCAGCTTAGCACCTAGCGGGGACAATGAGCAGTTCTTC,CASSLAPSGDNEQFF
NA,TRBJ2-3,TRBD2,TRBV10-3,TGTGCCATCAGTTGGGGACTAGCGGATCCGAGCACAGATACGCAGTATTTT,CAISWGLADPSTDTQYF
NA,TRBJ2-7,NA,TRBV18,TGTGCCAGCTCACCACCCACCTACGAGCAGTACTTC,CASSPPTYEQYF
NA,TRBJ1-2,NA,TRBV21-1,TGTGCCAGCAGCAAAAATGACAGGTGTAGTGGCTACACCTTC,CASSKNDRCSGYTF
NA,TRBJ1-2,TRBD1,TRBV11-3,TGTGCCAGCAGCCCATGTTCGAAGGGGGCTGGGTATGGCTACACCTTC,CASSPCSKGAGYGYTF
NA,TRBJ2-1,TRBD2,TRBV19,TGTGCCAGTAGTAGACTAGCGGGAGACAGGAACAATGAGCAGTTCTTC,CASSRLAGDRNNEQFF